Listed below are T cell receptor beta chains from one sample, sequenced in a study of blood T cell repertoires in COVID-19. Generated by immunoSEQ multiplex PCR, the TCRdb table keeps only in-frame clones and is missing some. The data show 170,000 or so clones, 65% to 90% seen once. The sequenced sample consisted of peripheral blood. The receptors stem from a man between 50 and 59 years old with active or convalescent COVID-19. Both conserved end residues are part of each CDR3. The order of the fields is clone size, V gene, D gene, J gene, CDR3 protein, CDR3 DNA. A D gene is named only where the DNA matches it firmly. The size entry is marked missing in some rows and otherwise reads once, few, many or a size class.

-,TRBV3-1/TRBV3-2,TRBD2,TRBJ2-3,CASSQGVGLAGMGTQYF,TGTGCCAGCAGCCAAGGAGTTGGGCTAGCGGGGATGGGAACGCAGTATTTT
-,TRBV9,TRBD1,TRBJ2-5,CASSMDRGETQYF,TGTGCCAGCAGCATGGACAGGGGAGAGACCCAGTACTTC
-,TRBV7-3,-,TRBJ1-1,CASSLTQLNTEAFF,TGTGCCAGCAGCTTAACACAGCTAAACACTGAAGCTTTCTTT
-,TRBV2,-,TRBJ2-2,CATPAGLDTGELFF,TGTGCCACCCCCGCGGGGTTAGACACCGGGGAGCTGTTTTTT
-,TRBV6-1,-,TRBJ1-1,CASSEGGRAEAFF,TGTGCCAGCAGTGAAGGAGGGCGGGCTGAAGCTTTCTTT
-,TRBV19,TRBD1,TRBJ2-5,CASNPTGTGKETQYF,TGTGCCAGTAATCCGACGGGGACAGGGAAAGAGACCCAGTACTTC
-,TRBV7-9,-,TRBJ1-2,CASSLSQEPYGYTF,TGTGCCAGCAGCTTGTCACAGGAGCCCTATGGCTACACCTTC
-,TRBV6-1,-,TRBJ2-3,CASSEALGSTDTQYF,TGTGCCAGCAGTGAAGCGCTCGGGTCAACAGATACGCAGTATTTT
-,TRBV5-6,-,TRBJ1-6,CASSLGEGVASPLHF,TGTGCCAGCAGCTTAGGTGAGGGGGTTGCTTCACCCCTCCACTTT
few,TRBV14,TRBD2,TRBJ2-3,CASSPSRGVDTQYF,TGTGCCAGCAGCCCATCGCGGGGGGTTGATACGCAGTATTTT
-,TRBV19,TRBD1,TRBJ1-5,CASSRGMQGQGGNQPQHF,TGTGCCAGTAGTAGAGGGATGCAGGGACAGGGTGGCAATCAGCCCCAGCATTTT
-,TRBV19,-,TRBJ1-2,CASSNAGSTNYGYTF,TGTGCCAGTAGCAATGCAGGGTCAACGAACTATGGCTACACCTTC
-,TRBV7-6,-,TRBJ1-5,CASSLGGGSKYNQPQHF,TGTGCCAGCAGCTTAGGGGGGGGCAGTAAATACAATCAGCCCCAGCATTTT